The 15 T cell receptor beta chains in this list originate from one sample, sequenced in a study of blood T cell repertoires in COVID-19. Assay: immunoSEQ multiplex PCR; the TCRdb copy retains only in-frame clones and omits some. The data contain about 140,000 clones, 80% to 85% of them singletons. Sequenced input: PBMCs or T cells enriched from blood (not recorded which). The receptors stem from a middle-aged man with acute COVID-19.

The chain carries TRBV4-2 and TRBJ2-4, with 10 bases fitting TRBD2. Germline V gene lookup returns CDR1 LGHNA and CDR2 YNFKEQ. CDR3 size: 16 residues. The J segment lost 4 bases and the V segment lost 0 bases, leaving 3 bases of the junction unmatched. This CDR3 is CASSQDLAGVKNIQYF. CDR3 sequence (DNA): TGTGCCAGCAGCCAAGACCTAGCGGGAGTGAAAAACATTCAGTACTTC.

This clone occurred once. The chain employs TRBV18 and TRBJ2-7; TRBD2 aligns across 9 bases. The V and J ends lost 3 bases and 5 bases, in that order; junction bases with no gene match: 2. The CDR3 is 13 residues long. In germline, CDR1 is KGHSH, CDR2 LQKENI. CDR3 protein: CASSPSGGHEQYF. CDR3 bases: TGTGCCAGCTCACCGAGCGGGGGGCACGAGCAGTACTTC. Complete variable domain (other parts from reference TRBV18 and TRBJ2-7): NAGVMQNPRHLVRRRGQEARLRCSPMKGHSHVYWYRQLPEEGLKFMVYLQKENIIDESGMPKERFSAEFPKEGPSILRIQQVVRGDSAAYFCASSPSGGHEQYFGPGTRLTVT.

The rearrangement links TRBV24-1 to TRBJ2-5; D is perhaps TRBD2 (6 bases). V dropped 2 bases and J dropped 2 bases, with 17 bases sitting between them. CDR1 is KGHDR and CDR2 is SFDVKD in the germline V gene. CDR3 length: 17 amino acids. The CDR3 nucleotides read TGTGCCACCAGTGATTGGGGGGACCCCCCAATTCAAGAGACCCAGTACTTC. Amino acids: CATSDWGDPPIQETQYF.

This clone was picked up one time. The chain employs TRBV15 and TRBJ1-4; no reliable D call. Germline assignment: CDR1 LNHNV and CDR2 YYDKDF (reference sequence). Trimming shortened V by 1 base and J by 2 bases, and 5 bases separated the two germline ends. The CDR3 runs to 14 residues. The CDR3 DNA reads TGTGCCACCAGCAGAGGAGCGACTAATGAAAAACTGTTTTTT. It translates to CATSRGATNEKLFF.

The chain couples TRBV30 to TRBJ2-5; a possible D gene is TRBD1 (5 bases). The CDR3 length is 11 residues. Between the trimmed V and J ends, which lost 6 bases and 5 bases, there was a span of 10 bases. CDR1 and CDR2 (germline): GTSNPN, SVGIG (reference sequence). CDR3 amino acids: CACRNRETQYF. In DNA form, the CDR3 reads TGTGCCTGTCGAAACAGGGAGACCCAGTACTTC.

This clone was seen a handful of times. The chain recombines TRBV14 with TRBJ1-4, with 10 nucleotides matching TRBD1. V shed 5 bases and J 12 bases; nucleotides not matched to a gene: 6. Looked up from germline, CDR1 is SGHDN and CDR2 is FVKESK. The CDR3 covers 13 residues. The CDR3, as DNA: TGTGCCAGCAGCAAACGGGACAGGGGAGAACTGTTTTTT. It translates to CASSKRDRGELFF.

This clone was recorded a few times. The CDR3 bases are TGCGCCAGCAGCAGCCGCCGGGACAGCCTCTACGAGCAGTACTTC. Its protein product is CASSSRRDSLYEQYF. This chain uses TRBV5-1 with TRBJ2-7, with 7 bases aligning to TRBD1. V lost 4 bases and J lost 3; bases outside the gene matches: 10. CDR1 is SGHRS, CDR2 YFSETQ, per germline. The CDR3 has 15 residues. Full variable domain (missing parts from reference TRBV5-1 and TRBJ2-7): KAGVTQTPRYLIKTRGQQVTLSCSPISGHRSVSWYQQTPGQGLQFLFEYFSETQRNKGNFPGRFSGRQFSNSRSEMNVSTLELGDSALYLCASSSRRDSLYEQYFGPGTRLTVT.

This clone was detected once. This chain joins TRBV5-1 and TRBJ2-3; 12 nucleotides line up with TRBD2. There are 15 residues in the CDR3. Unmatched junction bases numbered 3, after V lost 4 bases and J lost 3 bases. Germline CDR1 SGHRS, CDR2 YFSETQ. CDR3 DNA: TGCGCCAGCAGCGACGGACTAGCGGGGACAGATACGCAGTATTTT. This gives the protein CASSDGLAGTDTQYF.

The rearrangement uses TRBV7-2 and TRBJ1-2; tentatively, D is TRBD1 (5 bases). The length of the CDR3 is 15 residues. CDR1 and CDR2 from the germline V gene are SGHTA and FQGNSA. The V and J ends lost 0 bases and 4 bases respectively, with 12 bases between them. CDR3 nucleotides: TGTGCCAGCAGCTTAGCGCCAGGGAAGGCCTATGGCTACACCTTC. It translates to CASSLAPGKAYGYTF.

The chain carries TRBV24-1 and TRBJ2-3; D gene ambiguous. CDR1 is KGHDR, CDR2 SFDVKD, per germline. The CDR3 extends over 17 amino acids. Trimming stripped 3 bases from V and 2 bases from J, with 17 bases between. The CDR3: CATSDLTGTTDTDTQYF. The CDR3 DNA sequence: TGTGCCACCAGTGATCTGACTGGCACTACGGACACAGATACGCAGTATTTT.

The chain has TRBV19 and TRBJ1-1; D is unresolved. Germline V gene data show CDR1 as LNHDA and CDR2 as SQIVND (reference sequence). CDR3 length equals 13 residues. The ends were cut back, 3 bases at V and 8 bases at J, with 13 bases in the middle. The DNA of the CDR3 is TGTGCCAGTAGTATCATAAATTCGGGGGAAGCTTTCTTT. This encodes CASSIINSGEAFF.

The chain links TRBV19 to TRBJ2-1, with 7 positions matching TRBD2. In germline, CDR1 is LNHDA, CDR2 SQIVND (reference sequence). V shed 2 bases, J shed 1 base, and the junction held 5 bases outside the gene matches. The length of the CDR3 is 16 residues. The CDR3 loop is CASSITGRESYNEQFF. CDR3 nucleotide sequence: TGTGCCAGTAGTATAACCGGGCGGGAGTCCTACAATGAGCAGTTCTTC.

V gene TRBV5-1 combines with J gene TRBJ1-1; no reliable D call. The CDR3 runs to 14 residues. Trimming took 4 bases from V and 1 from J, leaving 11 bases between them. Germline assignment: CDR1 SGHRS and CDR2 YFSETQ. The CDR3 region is CASSPQTGNTEAFF. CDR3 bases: TGCGCCAGCAGCCCTCAGACTGGGAACACTGAAGCTTTCTTT.

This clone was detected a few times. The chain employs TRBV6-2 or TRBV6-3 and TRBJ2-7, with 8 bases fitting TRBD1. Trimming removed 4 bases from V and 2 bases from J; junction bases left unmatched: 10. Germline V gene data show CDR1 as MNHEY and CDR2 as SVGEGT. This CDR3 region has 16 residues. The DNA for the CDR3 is TGTGCCAGCAGTTCCGCCACAGGGGGAGGCCCCTACGAGCAGTACTTC. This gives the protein CASSSATGGGPYEQYF.

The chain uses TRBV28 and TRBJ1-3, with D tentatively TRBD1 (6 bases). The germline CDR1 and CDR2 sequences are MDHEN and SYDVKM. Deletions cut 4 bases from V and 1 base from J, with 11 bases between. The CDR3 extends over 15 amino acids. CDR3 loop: CASSYEQGSGNTIYF. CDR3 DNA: TGTGCCAGCAGTTATGAACAGGGTTCTGGAAACACCATATATTTT.